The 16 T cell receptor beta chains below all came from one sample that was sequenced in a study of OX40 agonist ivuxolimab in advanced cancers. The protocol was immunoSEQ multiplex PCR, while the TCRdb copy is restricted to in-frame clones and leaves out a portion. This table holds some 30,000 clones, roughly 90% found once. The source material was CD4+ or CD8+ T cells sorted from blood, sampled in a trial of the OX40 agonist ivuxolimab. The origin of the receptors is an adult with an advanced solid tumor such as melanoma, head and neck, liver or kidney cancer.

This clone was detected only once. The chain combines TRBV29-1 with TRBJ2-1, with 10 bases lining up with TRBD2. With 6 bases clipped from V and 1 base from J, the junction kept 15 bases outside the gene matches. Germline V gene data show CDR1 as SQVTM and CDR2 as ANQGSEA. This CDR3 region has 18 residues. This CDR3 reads CSVVMFPLLAGSYNEQFF. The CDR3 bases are TGCAGCGTCGTTATGTTCCCTCTACTAGCGGGGTCCTACAATGAGCAGTTCTTC.

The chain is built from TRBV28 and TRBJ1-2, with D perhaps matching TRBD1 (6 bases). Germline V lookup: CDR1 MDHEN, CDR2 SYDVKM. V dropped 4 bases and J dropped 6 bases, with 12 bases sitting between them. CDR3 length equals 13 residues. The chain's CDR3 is CASSSLQGNGYTF. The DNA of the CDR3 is TGTGCCAGCAGTTCCCTACAGGGAAATGGCTACACCTTC.

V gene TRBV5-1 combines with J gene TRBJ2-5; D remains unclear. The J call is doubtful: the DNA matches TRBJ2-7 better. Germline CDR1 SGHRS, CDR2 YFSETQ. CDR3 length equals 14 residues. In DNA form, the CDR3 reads TGCGCCAGCAGCTTGGCCCCCGCGACGGACGAGCAGTACTTC. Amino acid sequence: CASSLAPATDEQYF.

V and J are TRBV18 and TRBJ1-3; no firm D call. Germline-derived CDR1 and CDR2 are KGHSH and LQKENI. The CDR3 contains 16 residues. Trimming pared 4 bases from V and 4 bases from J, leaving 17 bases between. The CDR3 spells CASSRTPAAEGNTIYF. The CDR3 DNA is TGTGCCAGCTCACGAACCCCGGCGGCGGAAGGAAACACCATATATTTT. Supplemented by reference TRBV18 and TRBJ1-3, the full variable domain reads NAGVMQNPRHLVRRRGQEARLRCSPMKGHSHVYWYRQLPEEGLKFMVYLQKENIIDESGMPKERFSAEFPKEGPSILRIQQVVRGDSAAYFCASSRTPAAEGNTIYFGEGSWLTVV.

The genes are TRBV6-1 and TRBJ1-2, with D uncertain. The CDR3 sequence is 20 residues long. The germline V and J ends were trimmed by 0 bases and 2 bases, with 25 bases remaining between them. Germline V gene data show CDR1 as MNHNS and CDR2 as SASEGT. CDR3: CASSEASSGGGSVGNYGYTF. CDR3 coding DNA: TGTGCCAGCAGTGAAGCGAGTTCAGGCGGAGGGTCGGTCGGAAACTATGGCTACACCTTC.

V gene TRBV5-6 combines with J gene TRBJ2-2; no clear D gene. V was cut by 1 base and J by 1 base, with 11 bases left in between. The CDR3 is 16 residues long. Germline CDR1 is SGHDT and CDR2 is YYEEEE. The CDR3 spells CASSLFTGRNTGELFF. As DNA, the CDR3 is TGTGCCAGCAGCTTGTTCACTGGGCGGAACACCGGGGAGCTGTTTTTT.

The CDR3 is CASSLDGQDYNEQFF. The CDR3 DNA reads as TGCGCCAGCAGCTTGGACGGACAGGACTACAATGAGCAGTTCTTC. V gene TRBV5-1 combines with J gene TRBJ2-1; 7 bases map to TRBD1. The ends lost 0 bases at V and 3 bases at J; junction bases unmatched: 3. The CDR3 runs to 15 residues. Germline V gene sequence: CDR1 SGHRS, CDR2 YFSETQ.

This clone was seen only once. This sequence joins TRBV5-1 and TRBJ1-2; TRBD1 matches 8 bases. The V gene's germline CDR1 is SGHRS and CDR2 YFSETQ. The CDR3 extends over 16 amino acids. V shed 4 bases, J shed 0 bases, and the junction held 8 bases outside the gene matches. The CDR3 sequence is CASSQKDREANYGYTF. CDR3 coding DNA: TGCGCCAGCAGCCAGAAGGACAGGGAAGCTAACTATGGCTACACCTTC.

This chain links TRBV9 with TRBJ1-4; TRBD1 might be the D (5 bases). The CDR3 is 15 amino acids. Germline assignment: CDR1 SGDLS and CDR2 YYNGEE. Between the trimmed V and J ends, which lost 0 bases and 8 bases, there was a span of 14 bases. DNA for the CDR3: TGTGCCAGCAGCGTAGAGTCAGGGAATCGAGAAAAACTGTTTTTT. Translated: CASSVESGNREKLFF.

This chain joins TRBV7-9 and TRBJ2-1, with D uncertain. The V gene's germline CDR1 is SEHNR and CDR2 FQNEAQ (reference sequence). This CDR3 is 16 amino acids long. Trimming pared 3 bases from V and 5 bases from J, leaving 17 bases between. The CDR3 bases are TGTGCCAGCAGCTTGAGACCCGAAAAACCCGACAATGAGCAGTTCTTC. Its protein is CASSLRPEKPDNEQFF.

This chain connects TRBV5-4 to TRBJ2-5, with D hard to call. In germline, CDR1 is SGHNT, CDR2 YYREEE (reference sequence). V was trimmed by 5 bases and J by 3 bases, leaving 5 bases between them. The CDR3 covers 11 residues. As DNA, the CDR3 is TGTGCCAGCAGGGCTGAAGAGACCCAGTACTTC. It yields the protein CASRAEETQYF.

The CDR3 here is CASSYRSGYEQYF. The DNA of the CDR3 is TGTGCCAGCAGTTACAGGTCTGGCTACGAGCAGTACTTC. The rearrangement joins TRBV6-5 to TRBJ2-7; D is ambiguous. The CDR3 extends over 13 amino acids. V was cut by 2 bases and J by 3 bases, with 8 bases left in between. Germline assignment: CDR1 MNHEY and CDR2 SVGAGI.

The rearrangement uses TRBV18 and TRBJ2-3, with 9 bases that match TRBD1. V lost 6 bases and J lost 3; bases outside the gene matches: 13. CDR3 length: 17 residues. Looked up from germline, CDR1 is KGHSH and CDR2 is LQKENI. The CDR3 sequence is CASSQLRTGDLTDTQYF. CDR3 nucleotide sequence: TGTGCCAGCTCCCAACTCAGGACAGGGGACCTAACAGATACGCAGTATTTT.

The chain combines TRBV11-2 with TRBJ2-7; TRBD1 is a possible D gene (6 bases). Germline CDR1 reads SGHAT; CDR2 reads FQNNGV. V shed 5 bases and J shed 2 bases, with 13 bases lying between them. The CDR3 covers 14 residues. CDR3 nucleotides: TGTGCCAGCAGCCTAACAGGGCTTACCTACGAGCAGTACTTC. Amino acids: CASSLTGLTYEQYF. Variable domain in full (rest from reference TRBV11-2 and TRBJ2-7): EAGVAQSPRYKIIEKRQSVAFWCNPISGHATLYWYQQILGQGPKLLIQFQNNGVVDDSQLPKDRFSAERLKGVDSTLKIQPAKLEDSAVYLCASSLTGLTYEQYFGPGTRLTVT.

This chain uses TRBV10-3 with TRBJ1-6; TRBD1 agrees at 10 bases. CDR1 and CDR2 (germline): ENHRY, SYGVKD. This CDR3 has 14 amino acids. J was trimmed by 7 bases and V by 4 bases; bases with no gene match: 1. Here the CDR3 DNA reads TGTGCCATCAGTGGACAGGGGGCGAATTCACCCCTCCACTTT. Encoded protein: CAISGQGANSPLHF.

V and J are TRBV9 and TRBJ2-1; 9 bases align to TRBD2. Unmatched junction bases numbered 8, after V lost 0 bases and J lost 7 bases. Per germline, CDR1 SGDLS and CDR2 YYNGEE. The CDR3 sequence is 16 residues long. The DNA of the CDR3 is TGTGCCAGCAGCGTAGGTGGGGCTAGCGGGACAAATGAGCAGTTCTTC. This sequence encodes CASSVGGASGTNEQFF.